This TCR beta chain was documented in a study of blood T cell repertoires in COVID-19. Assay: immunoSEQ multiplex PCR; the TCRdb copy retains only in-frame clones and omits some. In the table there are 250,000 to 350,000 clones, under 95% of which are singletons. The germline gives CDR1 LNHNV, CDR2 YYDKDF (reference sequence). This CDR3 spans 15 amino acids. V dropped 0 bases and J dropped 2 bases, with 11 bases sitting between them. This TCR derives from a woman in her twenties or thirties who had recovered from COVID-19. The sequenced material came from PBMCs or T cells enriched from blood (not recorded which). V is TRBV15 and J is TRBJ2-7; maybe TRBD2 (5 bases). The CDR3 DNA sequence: TGTGCCACCAGCAGAGAGCTAGCAGACGCCTACGAGCAGTACTTC. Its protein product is CATSRELADAYEQYF.